Listed here is a single TCR beta chain. These data belong to a study of blood T cells in healthy people across ages. It was with a sample-barcoded 5' primer and a J-beta primer mix that a second PCR of roughly 7 to 11 cycles was run. Using its own MiXCR run on the 5' RACE reads, TCRdb lists one record per CDR3 protein. The sample carries about 1,400,000 distinct CDR3 sequences, roughly 60% recorded once. The TCR sequence derives from a man aged 18-30 years in good health. Sequencing was done on a sample of blood.

CDR3 DNA: TGTGCCAGCAGTTACTCGTTACCTAGCGGGAGGCCGAAATCCTACGAGCAGTACTTC. Protein sequence: CASSYSLPSGRPKSYEQYF. This sequence joins TRBV6-5 and TRBJ2-7; 11 bases align to TRBD2. The J segment lost 1 base and the V segment lost 0 bases, leaving 11 bases of the junction unmatched. CDR1 and CDR2 (germline): MNHEY, SVGAGI. The CDR3 sequence is 19 residues long.